The 17 T cell receptor beta chains listed next were all sequenced from one sample in a study of blood T cells in healthy people across ages. Primed by a sample-barcoded 5' primer and a J-beta primer mix, a second PCR proceeded for roughly 7 to 12 cycles. TCRdb itself ran the 5' RACE reads through MiXCR, one entry per CDR3 protein. Altogether about 750,000 distinct CDR3 sequences are present, approximately 55% being singletons, with the ten largest covering roughly 37%. The specimen was blood. The receptor source for this set is an elderly man in good health.

The rearrangement uses TRBV6-6 and TRBJ2-4; tentatively, D is TRBD1 (6 bases). The end of the DNA fits TRBJ2-7 better, so the J call may be wrong. Germline lookup yields CDR1 MNHNY and CDR2 SVGAGI (reference sequence). CDR3 length equals 13 residues. The CDR3 sequence: CASSKGTPSEQYF. CDR3 DNA sequence: TGTGCCAGCAGTAAGGGGACACCCTCCGAGCAGTACTTC.

This clonotype has a handful of counts. The chain is built from TRBV5-1 and TRBJ2-1, with 7 bases identical to TRBD1. J lost 4 bases, V lost 0 bases, and 4 bases had no gene match. Germline V lookup: CDR1 SGHRS, CDR2 YFSETQ. The CDR3 is made up of 15 amino acids. The CDR3 sequence is CASSLEGTVYNEQFF. In nucleotides, the CDR3 is TGCGCCAGCAGCTTGGAGGGGACAGTATACAATGAGCAGTTCTTC.

This clonotype appeared a few times. V is TRBV5-1 and J is TRBJ2-3; D might be TRBD1 (6 bases). CDR3 size: 16 residues. CDR1 is SGHRS and CDR2 is YFSETQ in the germline V gene. V lost 4 bases to trimming and J lost 14 bases, with 29 bases between them. CDR3 bases: TGCGCCAGCAGCCCCTGGACAGAGCTAGAGCACAGATACGCGTATTTT. Amino acid sequence: CASSPWTELEHRYAYF.

The chain combines TRBV29-1 with TRBJ2-1; possibly TRBD1 for D (6 bases). The last part of the DNA fits TRBJ2-7 better; the J call may be wrong. This CDR3 is built from 14 residues. Germline values: CDR1 SQVTM, CDR2 ANQGSEA. This chain's CDR3 is CSLPTGTNYNEQYF. The CDR3 DNA reads TGCAGCCTACCCACCGGGACAAACTACAATGAGCAGTACTTC.

The J gene is TRBJ2-1, the V gene TRBV2; the match to TRBD2 covers 11 bases. The CDR3 contains 15 residues. Germline assignment: CDR1 SNHLY and CDR2 FYNNEI. Germline trimming cut 7 bases from V and 6 bases from J; bases unmatched to any gene: 8. CDR3 sequence: CASTPTSGIPNEQFF. DNA of the CDR3: TGTGCCAGCACCCCGACTAGCGGGATACCCAATGAGCAGTTCTTC.

This clonotype came up a few times. CDR3: CASVLAGVYEQYF. The CDR3 region has the DNA TGTGCCAGCGTCCTGGCAGGGGTCTACGAGCAGTACTTC. The chain carries TRBV7-9 and TRBJ2-7; D might be TRBD1 (6 bases). The V end was cut by 8 bases, the J end by 3 bases, with 14 bases between. CDR3 length equals 13 residues. Germline loops: CDR1 SEHNR, CDR2 FQNEAQ (reference sequence).

The V call is TRBV7-9, the J call TRBJ2-1; 7 positions agree with TRBD2. Germline trimming cut 1 base from V and 5 bases from J; bases unmatched to any gene: 8. The germline V gene has CDR1 SEHNR and CDR2 FQNEAQ (reference sequence). The CDR3 consists of 16 residues. For the CDR3, the DNA is TGTGCCAGCAGCTTAGTCGGTGGCGGGGGTCACAATGAGCAGTTCTTC. Amino acids: CASSLVGGGGHNEQFF. Complete variable domain (other parts from reference TRBV7-9 and TRBJ2-1): DTGVSQNPRHKITKRGQNVTFRCDPISEHNRLYWYRQTLGQGPEFLTYFQNEAQLEKSRLLSDRFSAERPKGSFSTLEIQRTEQGDSAMYLCASSLVGGGGHNEQFFGPGTRLTVL.

The rearrangement uses TRBV4-2 and TRBJ1-2; D not resolved. V lost 4 bases to trimming and J lost 4 bases, with 16 bases between them. This CDR3 contains 15 residues. Germline CDR1 LGHNA, CDR2 YNFKEQ. CDR3 in amino acids: CASSPERAGRYGYTF. As DNA, the CDR3 is TGTGCCAGCAGCCCCGAGCGGGCGGGCCGCTATGGCTACACCTTC.

V is TRBV7-2 and J is TRBJ2-1, with 10 bases aligning to TRBD2. Germline V gene sequence: CDR1 SGHTA, CDR2 FQGNSA. The trim removed 4 bases at V and 8 bases at J, leaving 8 bases unmatched. The CDR3 length is 15 residues. The CDR3 bases are TGTGCCAGCAGCTGGACTAGCGGAGTTCACTATGAGCAGTTCTTC. Translating it yields CASSWTSGVHYEQFF.

The chain links TRBV5-1 to TRBJ2-4, with D tentatively TRBD1 (6 bases). The J call may be mistaken, given a closer DNA end match to TRBJ2-7. The CDR3 is 14 amino acids. Germline V lookup: CDR1 SGHRS, CDR2 YFSETQ. The CDR3 spells CASSLPSGVDEQYF. CDR3 bases: TGCGCCAGCAGCTTACCGTCAGGGGTCGACGAGCAGTACTTC.

The V call is TRBV14, the J call TRBJ2-4; no clear D. This CDR3 has 14 residues. CDR1 and CDR2 (germline): SGHDN, FVKESK. V was trimmed by 3 bases and J by 3 bases, leaving 9 bases between them. The CDR3 reads CASSQVSNKNIQYF. The CDR3 DNA follows: TGTGCCAGCAGCCAGGTGTCCAACAAAAACATTCAGTACTTC.

The chain couples TRBV7-3 to TRBJ2-4; no clear D. The J call could be wrong; TRBJ2-5 is a better fit for the DNA end. Per the germline V gene, CDR1 is SGHTA and CDR2 is FQGTGA. This CDR3 spans 13 amino acids. The CDR3 DNA follows: TGTGCCAGCAGCTTGGGTCCGATAAAGACCCAGTACTTC. Translation: CASSLGPIKTQYF.

The rearrangement joins TRBV6-2 or TRBV6-3 to TRBJ2-3; TRBD2 aligns across 12 bases. This CDR3 has 16 amino acids. Germline V gene data show CDR1 as MNHEY and CDR2 as SVGEGT. Trimming took 2 bases from V and 4 from J; bases not matched to a gene: 4. CDR3 amino acids: CASSYPPSGRADTQYF. In DNA form, the CDR3 reads TGTGCCAGCAGTTACCCCCCTAGCGGGAGGGCAGATACGCAGTATTTT.

This clonotype was counted only a few times. The rearrangement links TRBV10-3 to TRBJ2-1; 10 bases are shared with TRBD2. Germline V CDR1 and CDR2: ENHRY, SYGVKD. The CDR3 sequence is 14 residues long. Trimming took 3 bases from V and 5 from J; bases not matched to a gene: 1. The CDR3: CAISEAGGNNEQFF. The CDR3 nucleotides read TGTGCCATCAGTGAAGCGGGAGGGAACAATGAGCAGTTCTTC.

The gene calls are TRBV12-3 or TRBV12-4 and TRBJ2-1; D unresolved. The CDR3 contains 15 residues. V shed 5 bases and J shed 5 bases, with 16 bases lying between them. CDR3 nucleotides: TGTGCCAGCAGTCGCCAGTCTGGTCCCAACAATGAGCAGTTCTTC. Amino acids: CASSRQSGPNNEQFF.

This clonotype came up a few times. The V gene is TRBV7-3, the J gene TRBJ2-3, with TRBD1 matching 7 bases. Germline lookup yields CDR1 SGHTA and CDR2 FQGTGA. The CDR3 spans 16 residues. With 5 bases clipped from V and 7 bases from J, the junction kept 15 bases outside the gene matches. The CDR3 is CASSLTHTGASNTQYF. Written as DNA, the CDR3 is TGTGCCAGCAGCCTCACTCACACAGGGGCCTCTAATACGCAGTATTTT.

This clonotype was counted many times. This chain links TRBV3-1 with TRBJ2-3; either TRBD1 or TRBD2 may fit D (5 bases each). The CDR3 runs 15 residues. CDR1 LGHDT and CDR2 YNNKEL come from the germline V gene (reference sequence). Trimming pared 4 bases from V and 0 bases from J, leaving 11 bases between. Here the CDR3 reads CASSLGTKSTDTQYF. The CDR3 region has the DNA TGTGCCAGCAGCCTCGGGACGAAAAGCACAGATACGCAGTATTTT.